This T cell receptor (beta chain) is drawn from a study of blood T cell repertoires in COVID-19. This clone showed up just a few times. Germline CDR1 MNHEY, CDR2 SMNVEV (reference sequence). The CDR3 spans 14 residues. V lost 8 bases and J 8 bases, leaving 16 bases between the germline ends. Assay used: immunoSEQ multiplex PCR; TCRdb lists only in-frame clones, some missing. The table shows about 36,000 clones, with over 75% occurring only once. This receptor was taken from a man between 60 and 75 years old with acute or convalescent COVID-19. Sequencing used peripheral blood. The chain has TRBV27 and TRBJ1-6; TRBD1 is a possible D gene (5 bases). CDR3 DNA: TGTGCCAGCGGGACTCAAGCTCGGGATTCACCCCTCCACTTT. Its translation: CASGTQARDSPLHF.